The 11 T cell receptor beta chains in this list originate from one sample, sequenced in a study of regulatory T cells in long-lasting Graves disease. The authors built TCR beta libraries using iRepertoire HTBI primers and Arm-PCR of CDR3 regions. TCRdb re-analysed the multiplex PCR reads in MiXCR, keeping a single row per CDR3 protein. Of approximately 500,000 distinct CDR3 sequences in the sample, roughly a fifth are singletons; the top ten hold roughly 7%. This sample's time point: persistent/refractory GD, antithyroid drugs over 5 years with positive TRAb. Making the TCR library involved RNA that had been extracted from PBMCs. This specimen consisted of peripheral blood mononuclear cells (PBMCs), obtained when the disease was refractory, from a patient treated with antithyroid drugs. These receptors originate from a female donor with Graves disease.

This clonotype has a count of ten or more. The CDR3 DNA reads as TGTGCCAGCAGTTCGGCCCCCCCAGCAGTTAATGAAAAACTGTTTTTT. It codes for CASSSAPPAVNEKLFF. The rearrangement joins TRBV7-8 to TRBJ1-4; no clear D. In germline, CDR1 is SGHVS, CDR2 FQNEAQ. Trimming pared 6 bases from V and 4 bases from J, leaving 18 bases between. The CDR3 spans 16 residues. Using reference TRBV7-8 and TRBJ1-4 for the parts outside the CDR3, the full variable domain is GAGVSQSPRYKVAKRGQDVALRCDPISGHVSLFWYQQALGQGPEFLTYFQNEAQLDKSGLPSDRFFAERPEGSVSTLKIQRTQQEDSAVYLCASSSAPPAVNEKLFFGSGTQLSVL.

The rearrangement links TRBV5-1 to TRBJ2-7, with 10 bases matching TRBD1. Trimming at V came to 4 bases and at J to 2 bases, leaving 6 bases not matched to a gene. The CDR3 contains 15 residues. Germline V lookup: CDR1 SGHRS, CDR2 YFSETQ. The DNA of the CDR3 is TGCGCCAGCAGCCCGGGACAGGGGAACACCTACGAGCAGTACTTC. It encodes CASSPGQGNTYEQYF.

The rearrangement links TRBV30 to TRBJ1-4; D is unresolved. Trimming shortened V by 2 bases and J by 0 bases, and 10 bases separated the two germline ends. Germline V CDR1 and CDR2: GTSNPN, SVGIG (reference sequence). The CDR3 extends over 15 amino acids. The CDR3 bases are TGTGCCTGGAGTACAAGCCTCGCAACTAATGAAAAACTGTTTTTT. Translating it yields CAWSTSLATNEKLFF. The variable domain in full, completed from reference TRBV30 and TRBJ1-4, reads SQTIHQWPATLVQPVGSPLSLECTVEGTSNPNLYWYRQAAGRGLQLLFYSVGIGQISSEVPQNLSASRPQDRQFILSSKKLLLSDSGFYLCAWSTSLATNEKLFFGSGTQLSVL.

Remarks on this clonotype: One junction end does not reproduce the germline sequence, and a read error may be involved. V and J are TRBV12-3 or TRBV12-4 and TRBJ1-4, with 7 bases aligning to TRBD1. The CDR3 runs to 12 residues. CDR3 protein: CASSHSGQEVLF. The CDR3 DNA is TGTGCCAGCAGTCATTCAGGACAGGAGGTGCTGTTT.

The sample holds many counts of this clonotype. The chain uses TRBV7-9 and TRBJ2-5; TRBD2 aligns across 9 bases. The V segment lost 0 bases and the J segment 2 bases; nucleotides outside the gene matches: 1. Germline loops: CDR1 SEHNR, CDR2 FQNEAQ (reference sequence). The CDR3 has 15 residues. The CDR3 DNA is TGTGCCAGCAGCTTAGCTAGCGGGGGTCAAGAGACCCAGTACTTC. Translated: CASSLASGGQETQYF.

The chain combines TRBV6-1 with TRBJ2-5; TRBD1 is a possible D gene (5 bases). Trimming pared 6 bases from V and 2 bases from J, leaving 16 bases between. CDR3 length: 15 residues. CDR1 MNHNS and CDR2 SASEGT come from the germline V gene. The CDR3, as DNA: TGTGCCAGCAGCCTGACGGGCAGGGCTCAAGAGACCCAGTACTTC. This sequence encodes CASSLTGRAQETQYF.

This clonotype was seen many times. The J gene is TRBJ1-2, the V gene TRBV28; TRBD1 aligns across 7 bases. V gave up 4 bases and J gave up 4 bases; unmatched junction bases: 15. CDR3 length: 17 amino acids. Germline-derived CDR1 and CDR2 are MDHEN and SYDVKM. CDR3 residues: CASSSSLEQGRSYGYTF. DNA for the CDR3: TGTGCCAGCAGTTCTTCCCTAGAACAGGGGCGCAGCTATGGCTACACCTTC.

This chain links TRBV15 with TRBJ2-7; maybe TRBD1 (5 bases). The CDR3 extends over 14 amino acids. Germline loops: CDR1 LNHNV, CDR2 YYDKDF (reference sequence). The V end lost 1 base, the J end lost 3 bases, and 10 bases lay between the germline ends. This CDR3 reads CATSRGETVYEQYF. The CDR3 DNA sequence: TGTGCCACCAGCAGAGGTGAGACAGTCTACGAGCAGTACTTC.

This chain's CDR3 is CATSDISQGQGETQYF. The CDR3 DNA reads as TGTGCCACCAGTGATATATCACAGGGGCAGGGCGAGACCCAGTACTTC. The chain recombines TRBV24-1 with TRBJ2-5; TRBD1 matches 7 bases. Germline CDR1 is KGHDR and CDR2 is SFDVKD. There are 16 residues in the CDR3. Losses at the gene ends were 3 bases for V and 5 bases for J; bases not matched to a gene: 11.

The table lists this clonotype with many counts. The rearrangement uses TRBV28 and TRBJ2-5; D unclear. The germline CDR1 and CDR2 sequences are MDHEN and SYDVKM. The V gene lost 5 bases and the J gene lost 1 base, with 11 bases spanning the gap. The CDR3 length is 14 residues. CDR3 nucleotide sequence: TGTGCCAGCAGTATGCTACAGAGCCAAGAGACCCAGTACTTC. Translated, it gives CASSMLQSQETQYF. The full variable domain, rest sourced from reference TRBV28 and TRBJ2-5, is DVKVTQSSRYLVKRTGEKVFLECVQDMDHENMFWYRQDPGLGLRLIYFSYDVKMKEKGDIPEGYSVSREKKERFSLILESASTNQTSMYLCASSMLQSQETQYFGPGTRLLVL.

CDR3: CSASPGSYQETQYF. Written as DNA, the CDR3 is TGCAGTGCTTCACCGGGATCCTACCAAGAGACCCAGTACTTC. The gene calls are TRBV20-1 and TRBJ2-5; a weak D match, TRBD2 (5 bases). V was cut by 5 bases and J by 0 bases, with 13 bases left in between. CDR3 length equals 14 residues. From germline, CDR1 is DFQATT and CDR2 SNEGSKA (reference sequence).